This T cell receptor beta chain was captured in a study of Graves' ophthalmopathy and Graves' hyperthyroidism. Study as a whole: Upon initial diagnosis and before any treatment, peripheral blood was collected.

Study-wide findings and caveats: It was with around 71% sensitivity and approximately 72% specificity that the model predicted ophthalmopathy progression. Distinction of ophthalmopathy from stable hyperthyroidism by a 13-signature model reached approximately 89% sensitivity and 65% to 83% specificity.

RNA transcripts yielded amplified TCR beta CDR3 regions. First-round RT-PCR relied on HTBI primers, and a second-round multiplex PCR came next. TCRdb re-derived calls from the multiplex PCR reads in MiXCR, one entry per CDR3 protein. The sample has some 240,000 distinct CDR3 sequences; 45% are singletons. Looked up from germline, CDR1 is LGHDT and CDR2 is YNNKEL (reference sequence). Trimming cost V 2 bases and J 2 bases, with 6 bases left between them. This CDR3 is built from 13 residues. This clonotype was detected a few times. Its cognate antigen is unknown. As the starting material, over 9 ml of fresh peripheral blood yielded the PBMCs.

The chain combines TRBV3-1 with TRBJ1-1; D is uncertain. The sample comprised peripheral blood. This receptor was taken from an adult man with Graves' ophthalmopathy. The CDR3 nucleotides are TGTGCCAGCAGCCAAAATCTAAACACTGAAGCTTTCTTT. It is translated as CASSQNLNTEAFF.